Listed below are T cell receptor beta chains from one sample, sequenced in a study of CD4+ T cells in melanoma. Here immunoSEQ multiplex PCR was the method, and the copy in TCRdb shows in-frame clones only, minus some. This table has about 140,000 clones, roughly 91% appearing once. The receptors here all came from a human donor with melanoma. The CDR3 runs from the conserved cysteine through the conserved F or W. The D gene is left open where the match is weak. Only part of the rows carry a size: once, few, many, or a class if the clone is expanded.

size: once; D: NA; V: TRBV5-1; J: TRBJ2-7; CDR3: CASSLGRPTYEQYF; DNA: TGCGCCAGCAGCTTGGGACGGCCTACCTACGAGCAGTACTTC
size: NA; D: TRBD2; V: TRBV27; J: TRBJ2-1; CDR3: CASGNKRGTYNEQFF; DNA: TGTGCCAGCGGCAATAAGCGGGGGACCTACAATGAGCAGTTCTTC
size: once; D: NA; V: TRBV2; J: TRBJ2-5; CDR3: CASSELGGETQYF; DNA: TGTGCCAGCAGTGAACTCGGTGGCGAGACCCAGTACTTC
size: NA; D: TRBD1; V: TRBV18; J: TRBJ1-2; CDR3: CASSPGQGALRSYGYTF; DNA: TGTGCCAGCTCACCAGGACAGGGGGCCCTCCGGTCCTATGGCTACACCTTC
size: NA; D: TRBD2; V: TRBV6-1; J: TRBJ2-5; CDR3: CASSVAGVPETQYF; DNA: TGTGCCAGCAGTGTAGCGGGGGTTCCGGAGACCCAGTACTTC
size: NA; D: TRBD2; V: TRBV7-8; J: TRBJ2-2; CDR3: CASSQKRGKAGELFF; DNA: TGTGCCAGCAGCCAAAAGCGGGGAAAGGCCGGGGAGCTGTTTTTT
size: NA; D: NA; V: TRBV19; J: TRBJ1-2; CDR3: CASSRDYGYTF; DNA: TGTGCCAGTAGTAGGGACTATGGCTACACCTTC
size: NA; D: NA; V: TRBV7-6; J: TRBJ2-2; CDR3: CASSLVVPRNTGELFF; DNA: TGTGCCAGCAGCTTAGTGGTTCCACGGAACACCGGGGAGCTGTTTTTT
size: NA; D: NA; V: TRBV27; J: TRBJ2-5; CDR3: CASSNTVLQETQYF; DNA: TGTGCCAGCAGTAATACAGTGCTCCAAGAGACCCAGTACTTC
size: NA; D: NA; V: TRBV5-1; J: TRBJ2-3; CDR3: CASREQNTDTQYF; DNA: TGCGCCAGCAGGGAACAGAACACAGATACGCAGTATTTT
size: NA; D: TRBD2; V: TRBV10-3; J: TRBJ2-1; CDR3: CAIKASGGSYNEQFF; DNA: TGTGCCATCAAGGCTAGCGGGGGCTCCTACAATGAGCAGTTCTTC
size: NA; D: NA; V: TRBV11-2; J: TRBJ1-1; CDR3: CASSLERNRMNTEAFF; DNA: TGTGCCAGCAGCTTAGAGAGGAACAGGATGAACACTGAAGCTTTCTTT
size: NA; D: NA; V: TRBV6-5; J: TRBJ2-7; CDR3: CASNPVKGGLYEQYF; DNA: TGTGCCAGCAACCCGGTGAAGGGCGGCCTCTACGAGCAGTACTTC
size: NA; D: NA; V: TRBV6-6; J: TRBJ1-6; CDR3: CASSPPGGPGSPLHF; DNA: TGTGCCAGCAGTCCCCCGGGTGGCCCGGGCTCACCCCTCCACTTT
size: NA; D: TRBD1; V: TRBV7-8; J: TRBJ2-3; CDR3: CASSLVLTGVPDTQYF; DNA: TGTGCCAGCAGCTTAGTATTAACAGGGGTTCCAGATACGCAGTATTTT
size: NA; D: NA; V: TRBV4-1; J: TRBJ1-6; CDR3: CASSQEGVRYNSPLHF; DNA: TGCGCCAGCAGCCAAGAAGGGGTTCGGTATAATTCACCCCTCCACTTT
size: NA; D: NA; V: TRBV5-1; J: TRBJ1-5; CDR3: CASSSGVRDQPQHF; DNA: TGCGCCAGCAGCTCCGGTGTTCGGGATCAGCCCCAGCATTTT
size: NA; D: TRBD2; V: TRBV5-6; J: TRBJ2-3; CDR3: CASSLGPSGDHTDTQYF; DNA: TGTGCCAGCAGCTTGGGGCCTAGCGGGGATCACACAGATACGCAGTATTTT
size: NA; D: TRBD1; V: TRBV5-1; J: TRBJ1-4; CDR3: CASSFGQGGEKLFF; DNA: TGCGCCAGCAGCTTTGGACAGGGTGGAGAAAAACTGTTTTTT
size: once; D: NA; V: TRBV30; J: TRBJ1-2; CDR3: CASSRGLLGDGYTF; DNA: TGTGCCTCGAGCCGGGGGCTCCTCGGAGATGGCTACACCTTC
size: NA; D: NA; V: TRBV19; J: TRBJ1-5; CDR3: CASISSSGQPYQPQHF; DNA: TGTGCCAGTATCTCATCGTCAGGGCAGCCCTATCAGCCCCAGCATTTT
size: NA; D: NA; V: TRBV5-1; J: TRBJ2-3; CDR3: CASSTGRYTDTQYF; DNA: TGCGCCAGCAGCACGGGCCGATACACAGATACGCAGTATTTT
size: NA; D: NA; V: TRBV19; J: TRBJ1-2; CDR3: CASSKDTYGYTF; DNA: TGTGCCAGTAGTAAGGACACGTATGGCTACACCTTC